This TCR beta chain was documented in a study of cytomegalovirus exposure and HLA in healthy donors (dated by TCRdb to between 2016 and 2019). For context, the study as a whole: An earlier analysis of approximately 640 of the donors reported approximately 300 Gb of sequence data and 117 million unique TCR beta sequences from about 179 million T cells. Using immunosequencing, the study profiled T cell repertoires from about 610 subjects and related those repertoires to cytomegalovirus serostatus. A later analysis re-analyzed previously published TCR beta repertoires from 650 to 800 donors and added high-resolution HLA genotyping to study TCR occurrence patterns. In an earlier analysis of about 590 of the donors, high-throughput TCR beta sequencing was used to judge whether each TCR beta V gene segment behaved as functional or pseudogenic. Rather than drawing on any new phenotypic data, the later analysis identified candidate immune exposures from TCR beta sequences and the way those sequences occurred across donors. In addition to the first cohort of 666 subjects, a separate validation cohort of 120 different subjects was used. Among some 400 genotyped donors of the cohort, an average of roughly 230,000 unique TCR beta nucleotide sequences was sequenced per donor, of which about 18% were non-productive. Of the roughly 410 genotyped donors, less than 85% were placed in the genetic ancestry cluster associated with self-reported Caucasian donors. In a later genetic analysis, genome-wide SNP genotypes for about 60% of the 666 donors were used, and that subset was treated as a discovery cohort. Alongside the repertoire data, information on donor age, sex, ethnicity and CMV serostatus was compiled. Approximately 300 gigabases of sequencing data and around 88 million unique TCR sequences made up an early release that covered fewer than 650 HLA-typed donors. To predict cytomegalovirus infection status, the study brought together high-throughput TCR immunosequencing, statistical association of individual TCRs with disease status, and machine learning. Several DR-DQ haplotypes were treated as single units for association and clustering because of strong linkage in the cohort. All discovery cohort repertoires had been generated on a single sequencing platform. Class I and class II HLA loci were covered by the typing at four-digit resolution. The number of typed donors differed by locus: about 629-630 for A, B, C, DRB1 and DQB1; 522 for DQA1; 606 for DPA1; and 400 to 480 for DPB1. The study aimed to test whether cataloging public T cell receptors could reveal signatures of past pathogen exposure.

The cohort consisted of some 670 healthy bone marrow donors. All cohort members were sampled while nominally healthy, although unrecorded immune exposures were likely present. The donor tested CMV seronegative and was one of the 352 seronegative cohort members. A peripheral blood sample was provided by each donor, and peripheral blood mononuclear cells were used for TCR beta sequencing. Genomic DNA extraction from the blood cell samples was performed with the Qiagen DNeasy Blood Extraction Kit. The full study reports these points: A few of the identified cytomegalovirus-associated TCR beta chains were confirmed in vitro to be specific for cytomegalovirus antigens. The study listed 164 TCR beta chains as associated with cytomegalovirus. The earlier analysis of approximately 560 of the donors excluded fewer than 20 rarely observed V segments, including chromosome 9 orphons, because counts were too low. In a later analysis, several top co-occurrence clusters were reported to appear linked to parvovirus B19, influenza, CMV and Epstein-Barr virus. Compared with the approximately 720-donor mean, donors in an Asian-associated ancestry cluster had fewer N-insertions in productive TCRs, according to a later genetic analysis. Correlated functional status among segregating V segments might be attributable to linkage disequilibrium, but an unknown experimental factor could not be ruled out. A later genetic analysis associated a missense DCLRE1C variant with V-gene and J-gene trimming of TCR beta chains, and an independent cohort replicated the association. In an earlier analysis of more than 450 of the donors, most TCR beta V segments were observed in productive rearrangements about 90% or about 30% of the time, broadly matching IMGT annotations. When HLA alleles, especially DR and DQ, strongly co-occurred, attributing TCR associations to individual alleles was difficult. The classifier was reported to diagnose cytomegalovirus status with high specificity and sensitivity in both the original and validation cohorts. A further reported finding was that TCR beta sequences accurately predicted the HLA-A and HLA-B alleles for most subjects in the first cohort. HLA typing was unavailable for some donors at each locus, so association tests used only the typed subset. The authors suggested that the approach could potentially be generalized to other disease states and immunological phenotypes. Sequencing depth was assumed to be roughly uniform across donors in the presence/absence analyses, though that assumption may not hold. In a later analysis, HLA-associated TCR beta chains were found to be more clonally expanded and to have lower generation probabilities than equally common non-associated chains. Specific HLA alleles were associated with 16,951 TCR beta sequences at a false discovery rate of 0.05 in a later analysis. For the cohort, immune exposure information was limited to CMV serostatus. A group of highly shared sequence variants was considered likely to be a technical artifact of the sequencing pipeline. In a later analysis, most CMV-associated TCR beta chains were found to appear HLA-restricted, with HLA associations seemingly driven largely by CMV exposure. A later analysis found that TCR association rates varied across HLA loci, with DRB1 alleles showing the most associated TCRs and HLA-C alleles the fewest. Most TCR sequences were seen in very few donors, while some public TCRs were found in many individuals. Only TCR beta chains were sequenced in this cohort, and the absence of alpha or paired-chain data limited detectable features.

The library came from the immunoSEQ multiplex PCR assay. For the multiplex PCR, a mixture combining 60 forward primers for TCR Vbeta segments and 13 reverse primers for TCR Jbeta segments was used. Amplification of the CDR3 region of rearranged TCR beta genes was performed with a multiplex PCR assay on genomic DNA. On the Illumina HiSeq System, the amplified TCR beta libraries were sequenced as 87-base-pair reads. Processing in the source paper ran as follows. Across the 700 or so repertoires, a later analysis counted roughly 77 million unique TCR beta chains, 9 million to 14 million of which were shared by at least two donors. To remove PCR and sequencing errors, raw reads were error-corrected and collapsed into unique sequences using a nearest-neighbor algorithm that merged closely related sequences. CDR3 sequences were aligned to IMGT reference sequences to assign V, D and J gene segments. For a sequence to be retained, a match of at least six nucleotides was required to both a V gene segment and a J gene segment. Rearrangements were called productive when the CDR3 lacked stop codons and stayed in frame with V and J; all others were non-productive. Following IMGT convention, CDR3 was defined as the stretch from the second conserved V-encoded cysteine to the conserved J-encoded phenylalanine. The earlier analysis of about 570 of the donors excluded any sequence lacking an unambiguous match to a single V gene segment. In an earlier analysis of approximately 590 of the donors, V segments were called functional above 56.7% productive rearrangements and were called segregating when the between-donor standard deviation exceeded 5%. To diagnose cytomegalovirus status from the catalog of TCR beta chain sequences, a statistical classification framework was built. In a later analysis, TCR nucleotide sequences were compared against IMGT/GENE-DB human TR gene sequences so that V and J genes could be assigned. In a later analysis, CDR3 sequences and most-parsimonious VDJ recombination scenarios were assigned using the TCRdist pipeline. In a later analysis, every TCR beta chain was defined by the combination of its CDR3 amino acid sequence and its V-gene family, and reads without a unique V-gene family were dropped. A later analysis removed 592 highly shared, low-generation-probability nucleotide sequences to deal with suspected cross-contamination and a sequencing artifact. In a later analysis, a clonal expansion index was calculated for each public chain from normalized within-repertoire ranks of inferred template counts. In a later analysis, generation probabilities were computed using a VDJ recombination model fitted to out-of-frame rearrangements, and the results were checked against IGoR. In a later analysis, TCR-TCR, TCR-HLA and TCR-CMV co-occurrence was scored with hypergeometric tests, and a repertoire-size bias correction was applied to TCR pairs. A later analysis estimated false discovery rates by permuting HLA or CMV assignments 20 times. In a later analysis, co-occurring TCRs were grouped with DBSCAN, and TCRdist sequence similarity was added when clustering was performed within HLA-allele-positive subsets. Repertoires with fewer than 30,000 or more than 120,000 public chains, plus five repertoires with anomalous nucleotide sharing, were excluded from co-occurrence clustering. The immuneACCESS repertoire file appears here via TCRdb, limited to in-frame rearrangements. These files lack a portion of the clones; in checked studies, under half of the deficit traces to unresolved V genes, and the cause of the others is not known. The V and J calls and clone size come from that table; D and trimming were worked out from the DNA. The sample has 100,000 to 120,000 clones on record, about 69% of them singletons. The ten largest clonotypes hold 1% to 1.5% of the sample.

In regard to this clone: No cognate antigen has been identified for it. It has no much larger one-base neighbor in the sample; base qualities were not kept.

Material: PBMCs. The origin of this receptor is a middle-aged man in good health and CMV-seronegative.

The DNA sequence is given as TGTGCCAGCAGTTACGGGACAGCAGATAATTCACCCCTCCACTTT. It encodes CASSYGTADNSPLHF. The rearrangement combines TRBV6-5 with TRBJ1-6, and TRBD1 matches 7 of the central bases. Spanning cysteine to phenylalanine, the CDR3 consists of 15 amino acids. CDR3 DNA is the only sequence kept; it has 45 bases, read in frame from the first base. According to the germline V gene, CDR1 reads MNHEY and CDR2 reads SVGAGI. For this chain, trimming is 2 bases at the V end and 5 bases at the J end, and the number of junction bases without a gene match is 3.